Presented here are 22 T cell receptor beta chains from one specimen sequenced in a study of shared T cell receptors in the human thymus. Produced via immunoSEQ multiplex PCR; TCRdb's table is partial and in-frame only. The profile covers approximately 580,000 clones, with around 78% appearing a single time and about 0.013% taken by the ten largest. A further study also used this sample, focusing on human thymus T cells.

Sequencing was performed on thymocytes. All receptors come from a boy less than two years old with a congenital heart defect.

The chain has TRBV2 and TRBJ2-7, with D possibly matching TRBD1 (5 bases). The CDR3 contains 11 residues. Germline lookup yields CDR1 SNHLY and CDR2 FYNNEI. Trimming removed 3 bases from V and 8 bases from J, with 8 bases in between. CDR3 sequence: CASSDPDKQYF. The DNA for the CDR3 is TGTGCCAGCAGTGACCCGGACAAGCAGTACTTC.

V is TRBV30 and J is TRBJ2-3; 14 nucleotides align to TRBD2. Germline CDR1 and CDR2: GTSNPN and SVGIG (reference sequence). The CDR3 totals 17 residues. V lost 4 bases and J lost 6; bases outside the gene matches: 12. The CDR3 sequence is CAWTTPATSGRADTQYF. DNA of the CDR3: TGTGCCTGGACCACCCCAGCGACTAGCGGGAGGGCGGATACGCAGTATTTT.

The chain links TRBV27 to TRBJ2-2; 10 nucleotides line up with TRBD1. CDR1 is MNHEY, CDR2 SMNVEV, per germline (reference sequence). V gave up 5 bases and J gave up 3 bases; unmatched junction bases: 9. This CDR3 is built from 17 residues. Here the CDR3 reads CASSLLDGTGDTGELFF. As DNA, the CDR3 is TGTGCCAGCAGTCTTTTAGACGGGACAGGGGACACCGGGGAGCTGTTTTTT.

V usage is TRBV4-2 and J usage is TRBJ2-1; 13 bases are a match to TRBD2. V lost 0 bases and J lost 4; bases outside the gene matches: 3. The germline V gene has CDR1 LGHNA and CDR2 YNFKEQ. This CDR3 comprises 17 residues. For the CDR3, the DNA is TGTGCCAGCAGCCAAGAAACTAGCGGGAGGGCTTACAATGAGCAGTTCTTC. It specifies CASSQETSGRAYNEQFF.

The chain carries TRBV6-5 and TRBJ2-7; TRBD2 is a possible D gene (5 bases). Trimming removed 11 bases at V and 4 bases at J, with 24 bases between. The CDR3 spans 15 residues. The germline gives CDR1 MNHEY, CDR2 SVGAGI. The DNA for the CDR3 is TGTGCCGTCGAATTAGGACTCCCCGGAGGATACGAGCAGTACTTC. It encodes CAVELGLPGGYEQYF.

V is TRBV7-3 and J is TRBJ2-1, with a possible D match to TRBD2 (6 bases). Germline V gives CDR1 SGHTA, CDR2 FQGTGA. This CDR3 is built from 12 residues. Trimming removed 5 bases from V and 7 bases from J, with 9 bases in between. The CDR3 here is CASSGGENEQFF. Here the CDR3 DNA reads TGTGCCAGCAGCGGAGGGGAGAATGAGCAGTTCTTC.

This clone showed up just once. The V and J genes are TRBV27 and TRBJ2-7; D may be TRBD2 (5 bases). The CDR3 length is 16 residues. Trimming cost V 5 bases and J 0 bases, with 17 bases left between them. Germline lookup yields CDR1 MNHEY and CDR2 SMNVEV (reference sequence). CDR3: CASSPTSGENSYEQYF. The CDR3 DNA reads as TGTGCCAGCAGTCCCACAAGCGGAGAAAACTCCTACGAGCAGTACTTC.

This CDR3 is CASRRGMRASGRGSEQFF. CDR3 sequence (DNA): TGTGCCAGCAGACGTGGGATGCGCGCTAGCGGGAGGGGTAGTGAGCAGTTCTTC. The chain employs TRBV5-6 and TRBJ2-1; 12 bases fit TRBD2. With 5 bases clipped from V and 9 bases from J, the junction kept 18 bases outside the gene matches. CDR3 length: 18 amino acids. Looked up from germline, CDR1 is SGHDT and CDR2 is YYEEEE.

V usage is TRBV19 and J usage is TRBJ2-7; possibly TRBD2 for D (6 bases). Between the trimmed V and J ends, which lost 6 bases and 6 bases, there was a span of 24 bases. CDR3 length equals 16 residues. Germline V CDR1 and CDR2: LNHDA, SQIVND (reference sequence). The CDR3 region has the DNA TGTGCCAGTAGCCATAGGGTGTACGGGAGTTTCTCCGAGCAGTACTTC. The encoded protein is CASSHRVYGSFSEQYF.

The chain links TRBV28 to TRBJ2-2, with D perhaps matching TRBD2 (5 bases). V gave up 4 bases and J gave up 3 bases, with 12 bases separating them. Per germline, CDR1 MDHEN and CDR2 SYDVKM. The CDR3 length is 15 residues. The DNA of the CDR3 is TGTGCCAGCAGTTCGAGGGCCAGCGACACCGGGGAGCTGTTTTTT. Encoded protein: CASSSRASDTGELFF.

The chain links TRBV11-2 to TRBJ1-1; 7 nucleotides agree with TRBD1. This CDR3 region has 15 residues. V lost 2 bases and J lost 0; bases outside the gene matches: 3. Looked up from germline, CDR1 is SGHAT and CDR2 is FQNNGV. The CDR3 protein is CASSLLTGMNTEAFF. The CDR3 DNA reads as TGTGCCAGCAGCTTACTGACAGGGATGAACACTGAAGCTTTCTTT.

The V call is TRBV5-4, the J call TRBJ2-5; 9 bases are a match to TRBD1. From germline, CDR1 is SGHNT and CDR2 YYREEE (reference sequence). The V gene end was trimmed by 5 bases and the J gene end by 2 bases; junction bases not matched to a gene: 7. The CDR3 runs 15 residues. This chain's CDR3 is CASSSGTGTQETQYF. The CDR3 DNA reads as TGTGCCAGCAGTTCCGGGACAGGGACACAAGAGACCCAGTACTTC.

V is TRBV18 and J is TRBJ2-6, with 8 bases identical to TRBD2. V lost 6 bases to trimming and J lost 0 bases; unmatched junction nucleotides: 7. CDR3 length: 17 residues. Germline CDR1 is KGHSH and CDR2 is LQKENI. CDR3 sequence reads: CASSREGLPSGANVLTF. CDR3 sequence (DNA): TGTGCCAGCTCCCGGGAGGGCCTTCCCTCTGGGGCCAACGTCCTGACTTTC.

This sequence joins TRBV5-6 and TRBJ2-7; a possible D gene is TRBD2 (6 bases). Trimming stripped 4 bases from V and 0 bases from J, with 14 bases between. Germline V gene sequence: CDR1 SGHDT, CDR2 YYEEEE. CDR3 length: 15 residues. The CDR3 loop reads CASSPGVGASYEQYF. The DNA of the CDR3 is TGTGCCAGCAGCCCGGGGGTCGGTGCCTCCTACGAGCAGTACTTC.

CDR3 bases: TGTGCCAGCAGCCTGGGGTTTAGGGGCAACACTGAAGCTTTCTTT. It encodes CASSLGFRGNTEAFF. The V gene is TRBV14, the J gene TRBJ1-1; a possible D gene is TRBD1 (5 bases). The CDR3 is 15 residues long. V lost 4 bases and J 2 bases, leaving 14 bases between the germline ends. The germline gives CDR1 SGHDN, CDR2 FVKESK.

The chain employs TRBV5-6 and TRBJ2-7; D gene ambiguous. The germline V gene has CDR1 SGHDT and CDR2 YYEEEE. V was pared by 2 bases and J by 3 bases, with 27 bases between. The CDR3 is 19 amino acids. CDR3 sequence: CASSFAPGRNVKSDYEQYF. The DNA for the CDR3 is TGTGCCAGCAGCTTCGCCCCAGGCAGGAACGTCAAATCGGACTACGAGCAGTACTTC.

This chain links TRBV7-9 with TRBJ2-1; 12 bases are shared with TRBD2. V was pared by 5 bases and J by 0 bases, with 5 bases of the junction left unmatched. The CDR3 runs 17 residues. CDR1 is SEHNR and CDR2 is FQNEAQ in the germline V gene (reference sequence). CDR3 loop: CASSPGLAGSSYNEQFF. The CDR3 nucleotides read TGTGCCAGCAGCCCCGGACTAGCGGGGTCCTCCTACAATGAGCAGTTCTTC. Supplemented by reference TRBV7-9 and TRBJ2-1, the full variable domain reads DTGVSQNPRHKITKRGQNVTFRCDPISEHNRLYWYRQTLGQGPEFLTYFQNEAQLEKSRLLSDRFSAERPKGSFSTLEIQRTEQGDSAMYLCASSPGLAGSSYNEQFFGPGTRLTVL.

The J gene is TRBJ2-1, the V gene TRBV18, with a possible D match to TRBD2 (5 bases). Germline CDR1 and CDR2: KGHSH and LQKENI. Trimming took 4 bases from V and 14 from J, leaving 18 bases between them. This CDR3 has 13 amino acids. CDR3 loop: CASSLSLGSMEFF. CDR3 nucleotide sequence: TGTGCCAGCTCACTCTCCTTGGGGAGTATGGAGTTCTTC.

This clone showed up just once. This CDR3 is CASSEPRNSDTNNEKLFF. Here the CDR3 DNA reads TGTGCCAGCAGTGAACCCCGAAATTCGGACACAAATAATGAAAAACTGTTTTTT. This chain connects TRBV2 to TRBJ1-4, with a possible D match to TRBD1 (5 bases). Germline CDR1 SNHLY, CDR2 FYNNEI. Trimming removed 2 bases at V and 4 bases at J, with 20 bases between. This CDR3 contains 18 residues. The full variable domain, its missing parts supplied by reference TRBV2 and TRBJ1-4, is EPEVTQTPSHQVTQMGQEVILRCVPISNHLYFYWYRQILGQKVEFLVSFYNNEISEKSEIFDDQFSVERPDGSNFTLKIRSTKLEDSAMYFCASSEPRNSDTNNEKLFFGSGTQLSVL.

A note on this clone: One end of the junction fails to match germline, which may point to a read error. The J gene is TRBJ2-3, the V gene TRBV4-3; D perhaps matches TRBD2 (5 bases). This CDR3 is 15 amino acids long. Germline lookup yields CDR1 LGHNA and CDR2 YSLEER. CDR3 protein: CASSPLTNQADAQYF. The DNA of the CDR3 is TGCGCCAGCAGCCCCTTGACTAACCAAGCAGATGCGCAGTATTTT.

The CDR3 here is CASSPQTGEQFF. The CDR3 DNA is TGTGCCAGCAGCCCCCAGACAGGCGAGCAGTTCTTC. The rearrangement links TRBV14 to TRBJ2-1; D might be TRBD1 (6 bases). The germline V and J ends were trimmed by 4 bases and 10 bases, with 11 bases remaining between them. This CDR3 region has 12 residues. Germline-derived CDR1 and CDR2 are SGHDN and FVKESK.

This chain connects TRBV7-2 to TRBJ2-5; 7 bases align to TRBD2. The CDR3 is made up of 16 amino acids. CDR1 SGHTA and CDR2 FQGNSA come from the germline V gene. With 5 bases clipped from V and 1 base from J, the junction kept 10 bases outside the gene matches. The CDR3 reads CASSPSRGGVQETQYF. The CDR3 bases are TGTGCCAGCAGCCCATCCCGGGGAGGGGTCCAAGAGACCCAGTACTTC.